A selection of T cell receptor beta chains follows, all from one sample in a study of cytomegalovirus exposure and HLA in healthy donors. Generated by immunoSEQ multiplex PCR, the TCRdb table keeps only in-frame clones and is missing some. Of about 140,000 clones listed, over 60% are singletons. Material for sequencing was PBMCs. The receptors shown here come from a male donor in good health and CMV-seropositive. Each CDR3 is given with its conserved first and last residue. The D gene is left open where the match is weak. Clone size is shown for a subset of rows, as once, few, many or a class of expanded clone.

V gene	clone size	D gene	J gene	CDR3 DNA	CDR3 protein
TRBV6-1	.	.	TRBJ2-7	TGTGCCAGCACCGGAACAGGGTTATCCTACGAGCAGTACTTC	CASTGTGLSYEQYF
TRBV5-4	.	TRBD2	TRBJ2-7	TGTGCCAGCAGTTCGGGACTAGCGGTCTACGAGCAGTACTTC	CASSSGLAVYEQYF
TRBV5-6	.	.	TRBJ1-2	TGTGCCAGCAGCCTCAGGGTTTTTGGTGGCTACACCTTC	CASSLRVFGGYTF
TRBV7-9	few	.	TRBJ2-3	TGTGCCAGCAGCTGGGACACCACTCTAGATACGCAGTATTTT	CASSWDTTLDTQYF
TRBV6-5	few	TRBD2	TRBJ2-1	TGTGCCAGCAGCCTGGGGGGGGGCTACAATGAGCAGTTCTTC	CASSLGGGYNEQFF
TRBV27	.	TRBD1	TRBJ2-1	TGTGCCAGCAGTTTCCAGGGGGCGGATGAGCAGTTCTTC	CASSFQGADEQFF
TRBV7-9	once	TRBD1	TRBJ2-2	TGTGCCAGCAGCCCCCGGGACAGGGGGGACACCGGGGAGCTGTTTTTT	CASSPRDRGDTGELFF
TRBV7-9	.	.	TRBJ2-1	TGTGCCAGCAGCTTAGCGGGGTGGGGCGAGCAGTTCTTC	CASSLAGWGEQFF
TRBV6-5	once	.	TRBJ2-2	TGTGCCAGCAGTTCACCGGGACACATAAACACCGGGGAGCTGTTTTTT	CASSSPGHINTGELFF
TRBV19	.	TRBD1	TRBJ2-1	TGTGCCAGTAGCCTAAGGGGGGGACAGGGTCGCTACAATGAGCAGTTCTTC	CASSLRGGQGRYNEQFF
TRBV4-1	few	.	TRBJ1-4	TGCGCCAGCAGTCCAACAGGGCTAAGTAATGAAAAACTGTTTTTT	CASSPTGLSNEKLFF
TRBV6-1	few	.	TRBJ2-1	TGTGCCAGCACGTTCGGGGACTTCTCCTACAATGAGCAGTTCTTC	CASTFGDFSYNEQFF
TRBV28	once	.	TRBJ2-7	TGTGCCAGCAGTCCATGGGCCCTATCCGGCGGGCCCTCCTACGAGCAGTACTTC	CASSPWALSGGPSYEQYF
TRBV7-3	.	TRBD2	TRBJ2-1	TGTGCCAGCAGTCCTAGGACTAGCGGCGACAATGAGCAGTTCTTC	CASSPRTSGDNEQFF
TRBV4-2	.	.	TRBJ2-7	TGTGCCAGCAGCCACGGGGGTACCTACGAGCAGTACTTC	CASSHGGTYEQYF
TRBV27	.	.	TRBJ2-7	TGTGCCAGCAGTTTAGCAGGGGAGTCCTACGAGCAGTACTTC	CASSLAGESYEQYF
TRBV12-5	once	.	TRBJ1-5	TGTGCTAGTGGTTTGGAGGACAGATCCAGTTTCAATCAGCCCCAGCATTTT	CASGLEDRSSFNQPQHF
TRBV10-3	.	.	TRBJ1-1	TGTGCCATCAGTGAGGTTGGAGAAGTGAACACTGAAGCTTTCTTT	CAISEVGEVNTEAFF
TRBV11-2	.	.	TRBJ1-4	TGTGCCAGCAGCGGACAGCTTAATGAAAAACTGTTTTTT	CASSGQLNEKLFF
TRBV7-6	.	TRBD1	TRBJ1-2	TGTGCCAGCAGCCCCACCCGACAGGGGATCGGCTACACCTTC	CASSPTRQGIGYTF
TRBV4-1	few	TRBD2	TRBJ2-1	TGCGCCAGCAGCCGCATAGCGGGAGAACTGAATGAGCAGTTCTTC	CASSRIAGELNEQFF
TRBV11-2	.	TRBD2	TRBJ2-1	TGTGCCAGCAGCTTTTCTAGCGGGGGCTCCTACAATGAGCAGTTCTTC	CASSFSSGGSYNEQFF
TRBV27	.	TRBD1	TRBJ1-1	TGTGCCAGCAGTGCGACCAGGGACAGGGGCACGGAAGCTTTCTTT	CASSATRDRGTEAFF
TRBV21-1	.	.	TRBJ2-1	TGTGCCAGCAGCCCGAAGGGCGGGCGATACAATGAGCAGTTCTTC	CASSPKGGRYNEQFF
TRBV11-3	.	.	TRBJ2-5	TGTGCCAGCAGCTTAGGGCAGGGCGAGACCCAGTACTTC	CASSLGQGETQYF
TRBV6-5	.	TRBD2	TRBJ2-1	TGTGCCAGCAGTTCAAGTGCCCGGGAGGAGTACAATGAGCAGTTCTTC	CASSSSAREEYNEQFF
TRBV19	.	TRBD1	TRBJ2-1	TGTGCCAGTAGTATAACAGGGGTCACCGCTAAATACAATGAGCAGTTCTTC	CASSITGVTAKYNEQFF
TRBV28	.	TRBD2	TRBJ2-1	TGTGCCACTAGCGGGAGTAGCAATGAGCAGTTCTTC	CATSGSSNEQFF
TRBV6-5	.	TRBD2	TRBJ2-1	TGTGCCAGCAGTCGAGCGGGAGGGAATGAGCAGTTCTTC	CASSRAGGNEQFF
TRBV7-3	.	TRBD2	TRBJ2-1	TGTGCCAGCAGCCCCCTAGCGGGAGGCGACAATGAGCAGTTCTTC	CASSPLAGGDNEQFF
TRBV4-1	.	.	TRBJ2-5	TGCGCCAGCAGCCGGTTGAGTTTAGCCGGTGGGGAGACCCAGTACTTC	CASSRLSLAGGETQYF
TRBV7-2	.	.	TRBJ2-7	TGTGCCAGCAGCCTTACAGTTGGCTACGAGCAGTACTTC	CASSLTVGYEQYF
TRBV27	once	.	TRBJ2-3	TGTGCCAGCTGTACTAGGCTACCGGGGATTTTCACAGATACGCAGTATTTT	CASCTRLPGIFTDTQYF
TRBV4-1	.	.	TRBJ2-4	TGCGCCAGCAGCCAGTTGGGACAAGTAAAAAACATTCAGTACTTC	CASSQLGQVKNIQYF
TRBV6-1	.	TRBD1	TRBJ1-1	TGTGCCAGCAGTGAAGCGGTTGGGACAGGTTACACTGAAGCTTTCTTT	CASSEAVGTGYTEAFF
TRBV9	once	TRBD1	TRBJ2-1	TGTGCCAGCAGCGCATCGACAGGGGGTGAGAACAATGAGCAGTTCTTC	CASSASTGGENNEQFF